The present TCR beta chain was sequenced within a study of T cells in localized non-small cell lung cancer. Overall study results and limits: Appearing in adjacent lung were a median about 60 of the top 100 tumor clones. Of the tissues analyzed, uninvolved adjacent lung showed maximal T cell clonality, greater than tumor. Investigators sequenced only a single tumor region, leaving heterogeneity possible.

Measured with immunoSEQ multiplex PCR; TCRdb has only the in-frame clones, and not every one. Of about 20,000 clones in the sample, about 87% were seen once. Looked up from germline, CDR1 is SQVTM and CDR2 is ANQGSEA. Trimming took 1 base from V and 12 from J, leaving 18 bases between them. The CDR3 totals 13 residues. Points on this clone: Its specificity is not known.

The chain combines TRBV29-1 with TRBJ1-1; D gene unclear. The sample in question was peripheral blood, obtained before any cancer treatment. The TCR sequence derives from a male donor at least 60 years old with stage I squamous cell lung carcinoma. This CDR3 reads CSVEVGRKIETFF. The CDR3 DNA reads as TGCAGCGTTGAAGTTGGGAGGAAAATCGAGACTTTCTTT.